This TCR beta chain was retrieved from a study of vaccination and CD4 T cells after COVID-19. Trimming cost V 3 bases and J 5 bases, with 13 bases left between them. CDR1 is KGHSH, CDR2 LQKENI, per germline. The CDR3 is 14 residues long. Cultured CD4+ T-cell DNA underwent Oncomine TCR Beta short-read sequencing. In TCRdb, the PCR reads were re-called with MiXCR into one record per CDR3 protein. The table lists about 20,000 distinct CDR3 sequences, about 61% of them singletons. Treatment given: roughly 11-day PBMC culture with coronavirus spike peptide pools or control peptides (ViraFEST assay). Concerning this clonotype: Its specificity is unknown.

V usage is TRBV18 and J usage is TRBJ1-1, with D perhaps TRBD1 (5 bases). This receptor was identified in a human donor who had recovered from COVID-19. The material sequenced was CD4+ T cells from blood, cultured in vitro. CDR3 amino acids: CASSPREGWTEAFF. The CDR3 DNA is TGTGCCAGCTCACCCCGGGAGGGGTGGACTGAAGCTTTCTTT.